This T cell receptor (beta chain) was retrieved from a study of blood T cell repertoires in COVID-19. Study summary: Sites across the United States, Italy and Spain contributed samples from acute and convalescent COVID-19. PBMCs, B-cell-depleted T cells, or T cells were the source of the cDNA or gDNA that made up the material.

Generated by immunoSEQ multiplex PCR, the TCRdb table keeps only in-frame clones and is missing some. The table shows around 200,000 clones, with about 80% occurring only once. This clone has only a few counts. The CDR3 runs to 16 residues. The V and J ends lost 0 bases and 5 bases respectively, with 13 bases between them. The germline CDR1 and CDR2 sequences are LGHNA and YSLEER. This rearrangement joins TRBV4-3 to TRBJ2-2, with no clear D. This clonotype originated in a man aged 45-65 years with active or convalescent COVID-19. The specimen was peripheral blood. CDR3 bases: TGCGCCAGCAGCCAAGAAAGGATCCAGAGGACCGGGGAGCTGTTTTTT. Translation gives CASSQERIQRTGELFF.